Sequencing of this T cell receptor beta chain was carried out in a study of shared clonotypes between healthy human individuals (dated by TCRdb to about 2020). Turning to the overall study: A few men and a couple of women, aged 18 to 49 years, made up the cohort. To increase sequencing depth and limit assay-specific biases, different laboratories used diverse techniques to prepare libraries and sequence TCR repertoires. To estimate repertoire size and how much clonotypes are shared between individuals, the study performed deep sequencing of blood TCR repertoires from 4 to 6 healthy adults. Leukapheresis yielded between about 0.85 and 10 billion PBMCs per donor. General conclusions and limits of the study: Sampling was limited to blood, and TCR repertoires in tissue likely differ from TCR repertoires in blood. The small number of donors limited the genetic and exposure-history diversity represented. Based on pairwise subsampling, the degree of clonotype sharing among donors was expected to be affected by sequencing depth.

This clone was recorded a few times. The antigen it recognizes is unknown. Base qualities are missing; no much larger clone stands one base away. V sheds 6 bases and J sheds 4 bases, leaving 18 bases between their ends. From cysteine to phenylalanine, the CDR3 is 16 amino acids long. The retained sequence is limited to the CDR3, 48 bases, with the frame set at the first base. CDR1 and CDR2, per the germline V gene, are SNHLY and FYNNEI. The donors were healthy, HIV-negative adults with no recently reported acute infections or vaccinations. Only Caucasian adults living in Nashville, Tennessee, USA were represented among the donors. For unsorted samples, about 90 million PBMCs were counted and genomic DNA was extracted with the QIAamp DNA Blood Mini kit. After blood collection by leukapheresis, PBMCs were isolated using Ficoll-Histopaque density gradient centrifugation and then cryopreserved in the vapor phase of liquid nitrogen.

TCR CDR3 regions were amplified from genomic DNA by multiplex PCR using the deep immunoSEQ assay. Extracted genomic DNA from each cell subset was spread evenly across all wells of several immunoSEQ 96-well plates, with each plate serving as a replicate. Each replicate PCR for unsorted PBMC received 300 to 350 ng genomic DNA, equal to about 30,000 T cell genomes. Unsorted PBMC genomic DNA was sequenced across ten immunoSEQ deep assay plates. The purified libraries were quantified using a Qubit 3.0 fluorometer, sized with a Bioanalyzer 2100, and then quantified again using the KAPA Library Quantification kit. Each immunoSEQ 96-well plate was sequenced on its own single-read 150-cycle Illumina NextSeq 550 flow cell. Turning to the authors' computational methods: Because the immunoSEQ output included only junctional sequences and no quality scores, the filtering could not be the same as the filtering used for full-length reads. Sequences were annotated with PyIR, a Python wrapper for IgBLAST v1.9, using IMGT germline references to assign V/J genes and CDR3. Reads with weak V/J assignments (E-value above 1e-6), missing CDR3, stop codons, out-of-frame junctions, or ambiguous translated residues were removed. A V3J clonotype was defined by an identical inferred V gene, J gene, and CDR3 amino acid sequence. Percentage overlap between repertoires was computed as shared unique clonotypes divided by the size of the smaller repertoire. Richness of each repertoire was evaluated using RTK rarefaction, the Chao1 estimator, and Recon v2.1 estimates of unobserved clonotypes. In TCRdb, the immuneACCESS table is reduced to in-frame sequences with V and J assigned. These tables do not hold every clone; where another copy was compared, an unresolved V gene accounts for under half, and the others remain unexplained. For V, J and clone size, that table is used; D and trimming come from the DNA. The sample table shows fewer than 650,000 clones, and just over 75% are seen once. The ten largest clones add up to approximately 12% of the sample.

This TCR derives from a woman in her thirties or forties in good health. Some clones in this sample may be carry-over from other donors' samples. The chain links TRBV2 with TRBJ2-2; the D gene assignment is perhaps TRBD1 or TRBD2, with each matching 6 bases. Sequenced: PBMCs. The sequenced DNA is TGTGCCAGCAGGGCGGTTTTGGGGGGCGGCACCGGGGAGCTGTTTTTT. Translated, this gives CASRAVLGGGTGELFF.